Below, 17 T cell receptor beta chains from the same sample are listed, as sequenced in a study of cytomegalovirus exposure and HLA in healthy donors. The PCR was carried out with 60 Vbeta primers and 13 Jbeta primers. TCRdb keeps only in-frame clones here, not all; method: immunoSEQ multiplex PCR. The table lists 200,000 to 250,000 clones, around four fifths of them singletons, with 2.7% in the top ten. Sequenced sample: PBMCs. These receptors were obtained from a woman aged 60-75 years in good health and CMV-seropositive.

The CDR3 region is CASSLNGPEAFF. Here the CDR3 DNA reads TGTGCCAGCAGCTTAAATGGGCCTGAAGCTTTCTTT. The chain carries TRBV7-9 and TRBJ1-1; D gene unclear. The CDR3 contains 12 residues. The V gene lost 2 bases and the J gene lost 6 bases, with 7 bases spanning the gap. Germline CDR1 SEHNR, CDR2 FQNEAQ (reference sequence). Looking up the rest from reference TRBV7-9 and TRBJ1-1 gives the full variable domain: DTGVSQNPRHKITKRGQNVTFRCDPISEHNRLYWYRQTLGQGPEFLTYFQNEAQLEKSRLLSDRFSAERPKGSFSTLEIQRTEQGDSAMYLCASSLNGPEAFFGQGTRLTVV.

V is TRBV2 and J is TRBJ2-1; D gene ambiguous. V was cut by 6 bases and J by 6 bases, with 9 bases left in between. Germline CDR1 and CDR2: SNHLY and FYNNEI. The CDR3 extends over 12 amino acids. The CDR3 sequence: CASSADFNEQFF. The CDR3 nucleotides read TGTGCCAGCAGCGCTGACTTCAATGAGCAGTTCTTC.

The chain recombines TRBV7-7 with TRBJ2-3; weak D call: TRBD1 (5 bases). The V end lost 5 bases, the J end lost 2 bases, and 11 bases lay between the germline ends. Looked up from germline, CDR1 is SSHAT and CDR2 is FNYEAQ (reference sequence). The CDR3 has 14 amino acids. The CDR3 here is CASSPTGPTDTQYF. CDR3 nucleotide sequence: TGTGCCAGCAGCCCAACAGGCCCCACAGATACGCAGTATTTT.

This clone was seen once. J is TRBJ2-7 and V is TRBV7-9; 10 bases are a match to TRBD1. The J segment lost 4 bases and the V segment lost 2 bases, leaving 8 bases of the junction unmatched. Germline V CDR1 and CDR2: SEHNR, FQNEAQ (reference sequence). CDR3 length: 16 residues. CDR3 in amino acids: CASSLRQGAFFYEQYF. The CDR3 coding sequence is TGTGCCAGCAGCTTAAGACAGGGGGCTTTTTTTTACGAGCAGTACTTC.

The chain recombines TRBV7-9 with TRBJ2-7, with TRBD2 identical over 8 bases. Germline assignment: CDR1 SEHNR and CDR2 FQNEAQ (reference sequence). V lost 7 bases to trimming and J lost 0 bases; unmatched junction nucleotides: 2. The CDR3 length is 13 residues. This chain's CDR3 is CASIAGYSYEQYF. As DNA, the CDR3 is TGTGCCAGCATAGCGGGATACTCCTACGAGCAGTACTTC.

The V and J genes are TRBV11-2 and TRBJ2-1, with D tentatively TRBD2 (5 bases). Germline-derived CDR1 and CDR2 are SGHAT and FQNNGV. Trimming shortened V by 0 bases and J by 14 bases, and 11 bases separated the two germline ends. This CDR3 region has 12 residues. Here the CDR3 reads CASSLDQGSEFF. In DNA form, the CDR3 reads TGTGCCAGCAGCTTAGATCAAGGGAGTGAGTTCTTC.

The rearrangement links TRBV5-6 to TRBJ2-6; D possibly corresponds to TRBD2 (6 bases). The germline V and J ends were trimmed by 0 bases and 4 bases, with 14 bases remaining between them. The CDR3 has 17 residues. CDR1 SGHDT and CDR2 YYEEEE come from the germline V gene. The CDR3 protein is CASSLVTGETGANVLTF. In nucleotides, the CDR3 is TGTGCCAGCAGCTTGGTTACGGGGGAGACCGGGGCCAACGTCCTGACTTTC.

This chain uses TRBV2 with TRBJ2-5, with 12 bases lining up with TRBD2. CDR3 length: 14 amino acids. V lost 7 bases and J lost 5; bases outside the gene matches: 5. CDR1 is SNHLY, CDR2 FYNNEI, per germline. CDR3: CASTLAGGRETQYF. DNA for the CDR3: TGTGCCAGCACACTAGCGGGAGGAAGGGAGACCCAGTACTTC.

The rearrangement uses TRBV27 and TRBJ2-7; TRBD2 agrees at 14 bases. The CDR3 runs to 16 residues. V gave up 5 bases and J gave up 1 base; unmatched junction bases: 4. From germline, CDR1 is MNHEY and CDR2 SMNVEV (reference sequence). This CDR3 is CASSGRLAGGSYEQYF. CDR3 sequence (DNA): TGTGCCAGCAGTGGACGACTAGCGGGAGGGTCCTACGAGCAGTACTTC.

J is TRBJ2-2 and V is TRBV4-3; the match to TRBD1 covers 10 bases. The CDR3 covers 16 residues. The J segment lost 5 bases and the V segment lost 3 bases, leaving 6 bases of the junction unmatched. From germline, CDR1 is LGHNA and CDR2 YSLEER. The CDR3 coding sequence is TGCGCCAGCAGCCATTTCGGGACAGGGGTGACCGGGGAGCTGTTTTTT. Its protein product is CASSHFGTGVTGELFF.

The gene calls are TRBV19 and TRBJ2-7, with unresolved D. V dropped 6 bases and J dropped 0 bases, with 12 bases sitting between them. Germline V gene data show CDR1 as LNHDA and CDR2 as SQIVND (reference sequence). The CDR3 is 14 amino acids. CDR3 bases: TGTGCCAGTAGCGACACCCACAGCTCCTACGAGCAGTACTTC. This codes for CASSDTHSSYEQYF.

The chain links TRBV5-6 to TRBJ2-7; a possible D gene is TRBD2 (6 bases). Trimming left V 5 bases short and J 3 bases short, with 9 bases between. This CDR3 has 12 residues. The germline gives CDR1 SGHDT, CDR2 YYEEEE. CDR3: CASRRTNYEQYF. In nucleotides, the CDR3 is TGTGCCAGCAGACGGACTAACTACGAGCAGTACTTC. The entire variable domain, with the rest obtained from reference TRBV5-6 and TRBJ2-7, is as follows: DAGVTQSPTHLIKTRGQQVTLRCSPKSGHDTVSWYQQALGQGPQFIFQYYEEEERQRGNFPDRFSGHQFPNYSSELNVNALLLGDSALYLCASRRTNYEQYFGPGTRLTVT.

This chain links TRBV7-2 with TRBJ1-3; TRBD1 matches at 9 bases. Germline V gives CDR1 SGHTA, CDR2 FQGNSA. V trimming: 1 base; J trimming: 9 bases; junction bases outside the gene matches: 13. CDR3 length: 17 amino acids. The CDR3 reads CASSLESTGGASSTIYF. DNA of the CDR3: TGTGCCAGCAGCTTAGAAAGTACAGGGGGCGCCTCCAGCACCATATATTTT.

The chain combines TRBV2 with TRBJ1-6; 7 nucleotides align to TRBD1. Germline V lookup: CDR1 SNHLY, CDR2 FYNNEI. Germline trimming cut 4 bases from V and 9 bases from J; bases unmatched to any gene: 6. CDR3 length: 14 amino acids. The CDR3 nucleotides read TGTGCCAGCAGTGGACAGGGCCCCAGTTCACCCCTCCACTTT. Amino acid sequence: CASSGQGPSSPLHF.

V usage is TRBV4-2 and J usage is TRBJ2-1; D not resolved. Germline CDR1 and CDR2: LGHNA and YNFKEQ. With 0 bases removed from V and 11 bases from J, the gap between germline ends came to 14 bases. The CDR3 is made up of 14 amino acids. CDR3 DNA sequence: TGTGCCAGCAGCCAAGAGATTCAGCTAGACCAGCAGTTCTTC. This sequence encodes CASSQEIQLDQQFF.

This chain links TRBV5-4 with TRBJ2-3; 8 bases align to TRBD2. Germline V lookup: CDR1 SGHNT, CDR2 YYREEE (reference sequence). CDR3 size: 17 residues. The trim removed 0 bases at V and 3 bases at J, leaving 9 bases unmatched. The CDR3 region is CASSLAVGGGRTDTQYF. In nucleotides, the CDR3 is TGTGCCAGCAGCTTGGCCGTGGGCGGGGGGCGGACAGATACGCAGTATTTT. The full variable domain, its missing parts supplied by reference TRBV5-4 and TRBJ2-3, is ETGVTQSPTHLIKTRGQQVTLRCSSQSGHNTVSWYQQALGQGPQFIFQYYREEENGRGNFPPRFSGLQFPNYSSELNVNALELDDSALYLCASSLAVGGGRTDTQYFGPGTRLTVL.

The J gene is TRBJ2-2, the V gene TRBV4-2; D not certain. This CDR3 has 15 residues. Per the germline V gene, CDR1 is LGHNA and CDR2 is YNFKEQ. The V end lost 0 bases, the J end lost 2 bases, and 7 bases lay between the germline ends. CDR3 in amino acids: CASSQDMRNTGELFF. The CDR3 DNA reads as TGTGCCAGCAGCCAAGATATGAGAAACACCGGGGAGCTGTTTTTT.